These 12 T cell receptor beta chains were all obtained from the same sample, sequenced in a study of spatial heterogeneity in lung cancer (dated by TCRdb to between 2017 and 2020). In the paper's terms, the time point label means: sample taken at primary tumor resection. Results the study describes overall, beyond this receptor: The number of expanded intratumoral alpha and beta TCRs correlated with the tumor nonsynonymous mutation count.

Libraries were made using 5' RACE. The sequencer listed for this sample is NextSeq 500. Through fastp at Q25 and MiXCR, TCRdb rebuilt clones from the public reads, retaining in-frame beta chains. Identical CDR3 proteins give one entry, which carries the most common genes and DNA. The sample table contains some 9,800 distinct CDR3 sequences; only one count was recorded for under 6.5% of them. The ten top clones hold around 9.1% of the sample. The antigens for these receptors are not known. Sequencing used lung tumor tissue, obtained at surgery. These receptors were collected from a male donor with early-stage non-small cell lung cancer.

This clonotype occurred many times. The chain links TRBV11-2 to TRBJ1-1, with TRBD1 identical over 7 bases. The V segment lost 8 bases and the J segment 0 bases; nucleotides outside the gene matches: 9. CDR1 and CDR2 (germline): SGHAT, FQNNGV. The CDR3 is made up of 15 amino acids. The CDR3: CASRSWDSLNTEAFF. CDR3 sequence (DNA): TGTGCCAGCCGCTCATGGGACAGCCTGAACACTGAAGCTTTCTTT.

By frequency in the sample, this clonotype is medium-sized (0.01 to 0.1%). V gene TRBV6-6 combines with J gene TRBJ2-5, with D perhaps matching TRBD1 (6 bases). V was cut by 5 bases and J by 0 bases, with 10 bases left in between. This CDR3 is built from 14 residues. CDR1 and CDR2 (germline): MNHNY, SVGAGI (reference sequence). This CDR3 reads CASSPRGNQETQYF. CDR3 DNA sequence: TGTGCCAGCAGTCCTAGGGGGAACCAAGAGACCCAGTACTTC.

This clonotype was counted ten times or more. The chain has TRBV4-1 and TRBJ1-3; D ambiguous. V was shortened by 6 bases and J by 4 bases, with 10 bases between the two germline ends. The germline V gene has CDR1 MGHRA and CDR2 YSYEKL. This CDR3 region has 13 residues. The CDR3 DNA reads TGCGCCAGCAGTCCGGTTGGCGGAAACACCATATATTTT. This gives the protein CASSPVGGNTIYF.

Many counts were recorded for this clonotype. The genes are TRBV4-1 and TRBJ2-5; TRBD1 aligns across 8 bases. CDR3 length: 14 residues. The germline CDR1 and CDR2 sequences are MGHRA and YSYEKL. V shed 0 bases, J shed 5 bases, and the junction held 2 bases outside the gene matches. CDR3 region: CASSQENRGETQYF. The DNA of the CDR3 is TGCGCCAGCAGCCAAGAGAACAGGGGGGAGACCCAGTACTTC.

This clonotype ranks as medium-sized. V is TRBV9 and J is TRBJ2-1; D is undetermined. The CDR3 extends over 15 amino acids. V was clipped by 0 bases and J by 3 bases, with 10 bases between them. CDR1 SGDLS and CDR2 YYNGEE come from the germline V gene. The CDR3 nucleotides read TGTGCCAGCAGCGTAGATCGGGTAGACTACAATGAGCAGTTCTTC. It yields the protein CASSVDRVDYNEQFF.

This clonotype was seen a few times. The genes are TRBV7-9 and TRBJ2-3; TRBD2 matches 10 bases. The CDR3 is 19 residues long. V dropped 7 bases and J dropped 2; count of bases not matched to a gene: 18. Germline V gene lookup returns CDR1 SEHNR and CDR2 FQNEAQ (reference sequence). The chain's CDR3 is CASTYPGLAPLTLTDTQYF. The CDR3 DNA reads TGTGCCAGCACCTATCCGGGACTAGCGCCATTGACCCTCACAGATACGCAGTATTTT.

This clonotype was recorded many times. The rearrangement uses TRBV28 and TRBJ1-6; D remains ambiguous. Trimming took 6 bases from V and 0 from J, leaving 15 bases between them. This CDR3 region has 17 residues. Germline CDR1 MDHEN, CDR2 SYDVKM. CDR3 bases: TGTGCCAGCAGACGGAAAGCAAGGAGCTCCTATAATTCACCCCTCCACTTT. Protein product: CASRRKARSSYNSPLHF.

This clonotype was seen repeatedly, ten times or more. Relative to the germline gene, one junction end is altered; a read error may explain this. The genes are TRBV6-1 and TRBJ1-6; no clear D. This CDR3 has 18 residues. Germline V CDR1 and CDR2: MNHNS, SASEGT. The DNA of the CDR3 is TGTGCCAGCAGTGAATACGGCGGCCCTTACTCTAATAATCCACCCCTCCACTTT. It is translated as CASSEYGGPYSNNPPLHF.

This clonotype was recorded many times. The chain joins TRBV12-3 or TRBV12-4 to TRBJ2-1, with D unresolved. The CDR3 extends over 15 amino acids. V dropped 2 bases and J dropped 7 bases, with 15 bases sitting between them. CDR3 DNA sequence: TGTGCCAGCAGTTTAAGGTCCGCCATCGGGAATGAGCAGTTCTTC. Encoded protein: CASSLRSAIGNEQFF.

This chain uses TRBV29-1 with TRBJ2-7; TRBD1 might be the D (6 bases). Germline values: CDR1 SQVTM, CDR2 ANQGSEA. V was clipped by 0 bases and J by 2 bases, with 14 bases between them. The CDR3 is 15 amino acids. CDR3: CSVEDRGTGTYEQYF. CDR3 nucleotide sequence: TGCAGCGTTGAAGATCGAGGCACAGGGACCTACGAGCAGTACTTC.

This clonotype has a count of ten or more. V and J are TRBV7-3 and TRBJ1-2, with a weak D call TRBD1 (5 bases). This CDR3 region has 11 residues. V dropped 10 bases and J dropped 8 bases, with 14 bases sitting between them. Per the germline V gene, CDR1 is SGHTA and CDR2 is FQGTGA. In nucleotides, the CDR3 is TGTGCCACCCGGCTAGGGGAAGGCTACACCTTC. Protein product: CATRLGEGYTF. Variable domain in full (rest from reference TRBV7-3 and TRBJ1-2): GAGVSQTPSNKVTEKGKYVELRCDPISGHTALYWYRQSLGQGPEFLIYFQGTGAADDSGLPNDRFFAVRPEGSVSTLKIQRTERGDSAVYLCATRLGEGYTFGSGTRLTVV.

Ten or more counts support this clonotype. The V call is TRBV7-8, the J call TRBJ1-6; D may be TRBD1 (5 bases). Trimming removed 8 bases at V and 5 bases at J, with 7 bases between. From germline, CDR1 is SGHVS and CDR2 FQNEAQ. The CDR3 is 12 amino acids. For the CDR3, the DNA is TGTGCCAGCGGGGGAGATAATTCACCCCTCCACTTT. This codes for CASGGDNSPLHF.